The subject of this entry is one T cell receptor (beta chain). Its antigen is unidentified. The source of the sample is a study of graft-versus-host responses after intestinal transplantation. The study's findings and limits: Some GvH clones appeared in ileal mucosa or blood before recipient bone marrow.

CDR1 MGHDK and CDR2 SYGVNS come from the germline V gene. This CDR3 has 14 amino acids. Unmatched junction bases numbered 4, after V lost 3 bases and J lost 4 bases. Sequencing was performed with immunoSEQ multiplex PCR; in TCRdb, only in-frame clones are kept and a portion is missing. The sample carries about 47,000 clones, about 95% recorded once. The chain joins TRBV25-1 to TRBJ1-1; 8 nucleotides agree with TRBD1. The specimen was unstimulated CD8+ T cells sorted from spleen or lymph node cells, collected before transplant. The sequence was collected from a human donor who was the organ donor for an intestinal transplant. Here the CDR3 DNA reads TGTGCCAGCAGTGACACAGGGGGGAGCACTGAAGCTTTCTTT. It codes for CASSDTGGSTEAFF.